These 20 T cell receptor beta chains came from one sample sequenced in a study of blood T cells in healthy people across ages. The second PCR ran roughly 6 to 11 cycles with a sample-barcoded 5' primer and J-beta primers. TCRdb reprocessed the 5' RACE reads with MiXCR, giving one entry per CDR3 protein. The sample lists hundreds of thousands of distinct CDR3 sequences, roughly 25% seen once, with about 3% in the top ten. This sample also belongs to another study, concerning T cells of mothers and their children.

Sequencing was done on a sample of blood. These receptor sequences come from a boy younger than 18 in good health.

The V gene is TRBV15, the J gene TRBJ2-5; no definite D call. Germline values: CDR1 LNHNV, CDR2 YYDKDF (reference sequence). This CDR3 has 15 amino acids. Trimming removed 0 bases at V and 1 base at J, with 9 bases between. CDR3: CATSREPLVQETQYF. The CDR3 DNA reads TGTGCCACCAGCAGAGAACCCCTGGTCCAAGAGACCCAGTACTTC.

The V gene is TRBV7-3, the J gene TRBJ2-5; TRBD1 matches 9 bases. TRBJ2-1 explains the end of the DNA better; the J call may be wrong. This CDR3 contains 13 residues. The germline V gene has CDR1 SGHTA and CDR2 FQGTGA. As DNA, the CDR3 is TGTGCCAGCAGCCTATGGACAGGGGCTGAGCAGTTCTTC. This encodes CASSLWTGAEQFF.

The rearrangement links TRBV14 to TRBJ2-4; D is ambiguous. Trimming removed 6 bases from V and 8 bases from J, with 11 bases in between. The CDR3 contains 12 residues. Germline V lookup: CDR1 SGHDN, CDR2 FVKESK. CDR3 in DNA: TGTGCCAGCAGTCACACTCCCCACATTCAGTACTTC. Translated, it gives CASSHTPHIQYF.

This chain connects TRBV20-1 to TRBJ2-7, with TRBD1 matching over 8 bases. From germline, CDR1 is DFQATT and CDR2 SNEGSKA (reference sequence). CDR3 length: 15 residues. The V and J ends lost 5 bases and 1 base, in that order; junction bases with no gene match: 10. The CDR3 spells CSAQPGTGASYEQYF. The CDR3 DNA sequence: TGCAGTGCTCAGCCCGGGACAGGAGCATCCTACGAGCAGTACTTC.

This clonotype was counted only a few times. At one boundary the junction diverges from the germline segment, which might be a read error. V is TRBV12-5 and J is TRBJ2-4; D gene uncertain. CDR1 is LGHNT and CDR2 is FRNRAP in the germline V gene. This CDR3 is 14 amino acids long. The CDR3 loop is CACGFLVAKNIQYF. The CDR3, as DNA: TGTGCTTGTGGGTTTCTTGTAGCCAAAAACATTCAGTACTTC.

The V call is TRBV5-5, the J call TRBJ2-4, with D perhaps TRBD2 (6 bases). The V end lost 0 bases, the J end lost 0 bases, and 7 bases lay between the germline ends. Germline V lookup: CDR1 SGHKS, CDR2 YYEKEE (reference sequence). There are 15 residues in the CDR3. This chain's CDR3 is CASSLVGGAKNIQYF. The CDR3 DNA is TGTGCCAGCAGCTTGGTGGGGGGAGCCAAAAACATTCAGTACTTC. Full variable domain (rest looked up from reference TRBV5-5 and TRBJ2-4): DAGVTQSPTHLIKTRGQQVTLRCSPISGHKSVSWYQQVLGQGPQFIFQYYEKEERGRGNFPDRFSARQFPNYSSELNVNALLLGDSALYLCASSLVGGAKNIQYFGAGTRLSVL.

The table lists this clonotype with a few counts. The rearrangement links TRBV29-1 to TRBJ2-4; the match to TRBD2 covers 7 bases. Trimming at V came to 4 bases and at J to 8 bases, leaving 17 bases not matched to a gene. The CDR3 is 16 residues long. CDR1 SQVTM and CDR2 ANQGSEA come from the germline V gene. CDR3 loop: CSVGGGREQFGDIQYF. In DNA form, the CDR3 reads TGCAGCGTTGGAGGTGGGAGGGAGCAGTTTGGAGACATTCAGTACTTC.

The rearrangement joins TRBV4-1 to TRBJ1-2; TRBD1 might be the D (5 bases). Germline CDR1 MGHRA, CDR2 YSYEKL. The CDR3 is 14 amino acids. V shed 2 bases and J shed 2 bases, with 9 bases lying between them. This CDR3 reads CASSQYEGNYGYTF. CDR3 DNA sequence: TGCGCCAGCAGCCAATACGAGGGGAACTATGGCTACACCTTC.

This clonotype has just a few counts. The chain combines TRBV5-1 with TRBJ2-3; maybe TRBD2 (5 bases). Germline CDR1 is SGHRS and CDR2 is YFSETQ. V lost 4 bases, J lost 6 bases, and 12 bases lay in between. The CDR3 runs 13 residues. The CDR3, as DNA: TGCGCCAGCAGCCAGAGCCCGGGGGATACGCAGTATTTT. The encoded protein is CASSQSPGDTQYF.

This clonotype was recorded only once. The chain links TRBV7-9 to TRBJ2-1; TRBD2 matches 11 bases. The CDR3 has 16 residues. Trimming took 4 bases from V and 4 from J; bases not matched to a gene: 6. The germline CDR1 and CDR2 sequences are SEHNR and FQNEAQ (reference sequence). The CDR3 coding sequence is TGTGCCAGCAGCTCGACTAGCGGGGCGTTTTACAATGAGCAGTTCTTC. As protein: CASSSTSGAFYNEQFF.

This clonotype was counted between two and nine times. The genes are TRBV30 and TRBJ2-6; 7 nucleotides match TRBD2. The CDR3 totals 15 residues. V shed 2 bases, J shed 4 bases, and the junction held 5 bases outside the gene matches. Per germline, CDR1 GTSNPN and CDR2 SVGIG (reference sequence). The CDR3 DNA is TGTGCCTGGAGTAACGGGGGGACCGGGGCCAACGTCCTGACTTTC. Its protein is CAWSNGGTGANVLTF.

There are many counts of this clonotype. The V call is TRBV12-3 or TRBV12-4, the J call TRBJ1-2, with D tentatively TRBD1 (6 bases). The V end was cut by 5 bases, the J end by 8 bases, with 9 bases between. CDR3 length: 11 residues. CDR3 DNA: TGTGCCAGCAGTGCCAGGGGCGGCTACACCTTC. This sequence encodes CASSARGGYTF.

This chain links TRBV18 with TRBJ2-1, with D perhaps TRBD1 (6 bases). The germline V gene has CDR1 KGHSH and CDR2 LQKENI. The V and J ends lost 2 bases and 0 bases respectively, with 14 bases between them. The CDR3 totals 17 residues. The CDR3 region is CASSPFGGNPSYNEQFF. Here the CDR3 DNA reads TGTGCCAGCTCACCATTTGGGGGCAACCCCTCCTACAATGAGCAGTTCTTC.

The V and J genes are TRBV3-1 and TRBJ2-7; the D gene could be TRBD1 or TRBD2 (5 bases each). The DNA end is a closer match to TRBJ2-1, so the J assignment may be wrong. The CDR3 is 16 residues long. The germline gives CDR1 LGHDT, CDR2 YNNKEL (reference sequence). CDR3 in amino acids: CASSPEFRRGLFEQFF. CDR3 nucleotides: TGTGCCAGCAGCCCCGAGTTCCGACGGGGCCTGTTTGAGCAGTTCTTC.

Comment on this clonotype: The CDR3 carries no conserved terminal phenylalanine or tryptophan, so it likely arises from a read error. This chain uses TRBV3-1 with TRBJ1-2; D is uncertain. Germline V gene sequence: CDR1 LGHDT, CDR2 YNNKEL (reference sequence). The CDR3 contains 14 residues. Trimming took off 0 bases at V and 0 bases at J, with 5 bases between the two ends. The CDR3 coding sequence is TGTGCCAGCAGCCAAGAGGGTCCTAACTATGGCTACACCCTC. As protein: CASSQEGPNYGYTL.

Concerning this clonotype: An end of the junction differs from the germline gene, which may be a read error. The chain links TRBV7-7 to TRBJ2-5; 7 bases fit TRBD2. The CDR3 runs 15 residues. From germline, CDR1 is SSHAT and CDR2 FNYEAQ (reference sequence). DNA for the CDR3: TGTGCTAGCAGCTTAGCGCAGGCGGGGGAGGCGACCCAGTACTTC. Translating it yields CASSLAQAGEATQYF.

The gene calls are TRBV6-1 and TRBJ2-5; 9 positions agree with TRBD2. Unmatched junction bases numbered 15, after V lost 5 bases and J lost 5 bases. In germline, CDR1 is MNHNS, CDR2 SASEGT. The CDR3 spans 17 residues. The CDR3 here is CASSTGLVASGDETQYF. In nucleotides, the CDR3 is TGTGCCAGCAGTACGGGTCTGGTGGCTAGCGGGGACGAGACCCAGTACTTC.

The V call is TRBV20-1, the J call TRBJ2-5, with TRBD2 matching over 10 bases. Germline V gene lookup returns CDR1 DFQATT and CDR2 SNEGSKA (reference sequence). Trimming removed 1 base from V and 4 bases from J; junction bases left unmatched: 9. The CDR3 totals 16 residues. This CDR3 reads CSARGLAGAPGETQYF. The DNA of the CDR3 is TGCAGTGCTAGAGGTCTAGCGGGGGCCCCGGGAGAGACCCAGTACTTC.

The chain links TRBV4-1 to TRBJ2-1; TRBD2 agrees at 10 bases. CDR3 length: 15 residues. Losses at the gene ends were 6 bases for V and 6 bases for J; bases not matched to a gene: 8. From germline, CDR1 is MGHRA and CDR2 YSYEKL. The DNA of the CDR3 is TGCGCCAGCAGTCTCGTGGGACTAGCGTCCAATGAGCAGTTCTTC. Its protein is CASSLVGLASNEQFF.

This clonotype was counted between two and nine times. The genes are TRBV12-3 or TRBV12-4 and TRBJ2-1; weak D call: TRBD1 (5 bases). The DNA end lines up better with TRBJ2-7; the J call may be wrong. This CDR3 region has 13 residues. CDR3 coding DNA: TGTGCCAGCAGTTTCCCAGGGCCCCGCGAGCAGTACTTC. It yields the protein CASSFPGPREQYF.